These 17 T cell receptor beta chains originate from one sample sequenced in a study of shared T cell receptors in the human thymus. The protocol was immunoSEQ multiplex PCR, while the TCRdb copy is restricted to in-frame clones and leaves out a portion. In the table there are hundreds of thousands of clones, about 87% of which are singletons. These sequences were also reported in another study, on human thymus T cells.

The material sequenced was thymocytes. These TCRs come from a boy under three years old with a congenital heart defect.

This chain joins TRBV11-2 and TRBJ1-2; D is unclear. CDR3 length: 12 amino acids. V lost 3 bases and J lost 5, with 7 bases in between. Germline V gene sequence: CDR1 SGHAT, CDR2 FQNNGV. The DNA of the CDR3 is TGTGCCAGCAGCTTGACTGGGTATGGCTACACCTTC. This encodes CASSLTGYGYTF.

V usage is TRBV10-1 and J usage is TRBJ2-7; 10 nucleotides match TRBD1. V lost 10 bases to trimming and J lost 0 bases; unmatched junction nucleotides: 15. Germline V gives CDR1 WNHNN, CDR2 SYGVQD (reference sequence). The CDR3 consists of 17 residues. The CDR3 DNA sequence: TGCGCCACCCAACTATTACCGGACAGGGGGAGCTCCTACGAGCAGTACTTC. Translated, it gives CATQLLPDRGSSYEQYF.

The chain has TRBV18 and TRBJ1-6; D might be TRBD1 (6 bases). The germline CDR1 and CDR2 sequences are KGHSH and LQKENI. CDR3 length: 16 amino acids. Trimming removed 2 bases at V and 6 bases at J, with 14 bases between. The CDR3 loop is CASSPTPWTANSPLHF. CDR3 nucleotide sequence: TGTGCCAGCTCACCAACCCCATGGACAGCTAATTCACCCCTCCACTTT.

The rearrangement uses TRBV30 and TRBJ1-2, with 8 bases aligning to TRBD1. Germline CDR1 reads GTSNPN; CDR2 reads SVGIG (reference sequence). The CDR3 consists of 14 residues. The ends lost 2 bases at V and 4 bases at J; junction bases unmatched: 6. CDR3 in amino acids: CAWSYMTGVYGYTF. The CDR3 DNA is TGTGCCTGGAGTTATATGACAGGGGTCTATGGCTACACCTTC.

This clone was observed a single time. The J gene is TRBJ1-1, the V gene TRBV4-2; D is ambiguous. CDR1 LGHNA and CDR2 YNFKEQ come from the germline V gene. The ends were cut back, 6 bases at V and 1 base at J, with 9 bases in the middle. The CDR3 runs to 13 residues. CDR3 nucleotides: TGTGCCAGCAGGGGTAGCCCGAACACTGAAGCTTTCTTT. Amino acid sequence: CASRGSPNTEAFF.

This clone has a handful of counts. The CDR3 DNA follows: TGTGCCAGCAGCCAGACTCGGGACAAGGGGAAAGAGACCCAGTACTTC. Translated: CASSQTRDKGKETQYF. The V gene is TRBV14, the J gene TRBJ2-5, with D perhaps matching TRBD1 (6 bases). The CDR3 is made up of 16 amino acids. The germline V gene has CDR1 SGHDN and CDR2 FVKESK. V lost 3 bases to trimming and J lost 3 bases, with 17 bases between them.

The chain combines TRBV9 with TRBJ1-1; D is perhaps TRBD1 (6 bases). The CDR3 totals 16 residues. Trimming removed 0 bases at V and 0 bases at J, with 12 bases between. CDR1 is SGDLS, CDR2 YYNGEE, per germline. The CDR3: CASSVAPGGLNTEAFF. CDR3 bases: TGTGCCAGCAGCGTAGCACCCGGGGGGCTGAACACTGAAGCTTTCTTT. Based on the CDR3 plus reference TRBV9 and TRBJ1-1, the full variable domain is DSGVTQTPKHLITATGQRVTLRCSPRSGDLSVYWYQQSLDQGLQFLIQYYNGEERAKGNILERFSAQQFPDLHSELNLSSLELGDSALYFCASSVAPGGLNTEAFFGQGTRLTVV.

The genes are TRBV5-8 and TRBJ1-5; 7 nucleotides agree with TRBD1. The germline V gene encodes CDR1 SGHTS and CDR2 YDEGEE. This CDR3 has 18 amino acids. V dropped 0 bases and J dropped 3; count of bases not matched to a gene: 12. The CDR3 loop reads CASSLGNRGIWNNQPQHF. As DNA, the CDR3 is TGTGCCAGCAGCTTGGGGAACAGGGGAATCTGGAACAATCAGCCCCAGCATTTT.

This chain's CDR3 is CASRNRESYGYTF. The CDR3 DNA is TGTGCCAGCAGGAACAGGGAATCCTATGGCTACACCTTC. The chain carries TRBV28 and TRBJ1-2; possible D gene TRBD1, 6 bases. Germline V gene data show CDR1 as MDHEN and CDR2 as SYDVKM. V lost 6 bases, J lost 4 bases, and 12 bases lay in between. The CDR3 totals 13 residues.

This rearrangement joins TRBV19 to TRBJ2-2; TRBD1 aligns across 9 bases. This CDR3 has 16 residues. Trimming at V came to 2 bases and at J to 6 bases, leaving 7 bases not matched to a gene. The germline V gene encodes CDR1 LNHDA and CDR2 SQIVND (reference sequence). Written as DNA, the CDR3 is TGTGCCAGTAGTATACCCCGGACAGGGGAGGCCGGGGAGCTGTTTTTT. It specifies CASSIPRTGEAGELFF.

The chain carries TRBV5-5 and TRBJ1-5; a possible D gene is TRBD1 (6 bases). The CDR3 sequence is 17 residues long. Trimming removed 1 base at V and 0 bases at J, with 14 bases between. The V gene's germline CDR1 is SGHKS and CDR2 YYEKEE (reference sequence). This CDR3 is CASSLWISGDSNQPQHF. The CDR3 coding sequence is TGTGCCAGCAGCTTGTGGATCTCAGGGGATAGCAATCAGCCCCAGCATTTT.

Here the CDR3 reads CASREMNTEAFF. CDR3 nucleotide sequence: TGCGCCAGCAGAGAGATGAACACTGAAGCTTTCTTT. The chain is built from TRBV5-1 and TRBJ1-1; unclear D gene. The CDR3 sequence is 12 residues long. CDR1 and CDR2 from the germline V gene are SGHRS and YFSETQ. Trimming cost V 5 bases and J 0 bases, with 5 bases left between them.

V usage is TRBV7-9 and J usage is TRBJ2-1; the D is unclear. The V end was cut by 2 bases, the J end by 0 bases, with 14 bases between. The CDR3 is 17 residues long. Germline loops: CDR1 SEHNR, CDR2 FQNEAQ (reference sequence). In DNA, the CDR3 is TGTGCCAGCAGCTTACCCCTCCCCACGAGCTCCTACAATGAGCAGTTCTTC. Translating gives CASSLPLPTSSYNEQFF.

The rearrangement uses TRBV30 and TRBJ2-7; 10 bases are a match to TRBD1. CDR3 size: 15 residues. Germline trimming cut 2 bases from V and 0 bases from J; bases unmatched to any gene: 4. The germline V gene encodes CDR1 GTSNPN and CDR2 SVGIG (reference sequence). The CDR3 loop reads CAWSPRTGGSYEQYF. The DNA of the CDR3 is TGTGCCTGGAGTCCACGGACAGGGGGCTCCTACGAGCAGTACTTC.

This chain uses TRBV4-3 with TRBJ2-1; 10 nucleotides line up with TRBD2. This CDR3 comprises 13 residues. Germline V CDR1 and CDR2: LGHNA, YSLEER. The ends lost 9 bases at V and 9 bases at J; junction bases unmatched: 8. The CDR3 bases are TGCGCCAGTTCGTGGGGACTAGCGAGTGAGCAGTTCTTC. It yields the protein CASSWGLASEQFF.

The V gene is TRBV27, the J gene TRBJ2-1; perhaps TRBD2 as D (5 bases). The CDR3 runs 13 residues. Trimming removed 5 bases from V and 8 bases from J, with 13 bases in between. Germline V lookup: CDR1 MNHEY, CDR2 SMNVEV (reference sequence). The CDR3 is CASSITGYDEQFF. CDR3 in DNA: TGTGCCAGCAGTATTACGGGGTACGATGAGCAGTTCTTC.

The V call is TRBV5-4, the J call TRBJ2-2, with 10 nucleotides matching TRBD2. Germline CDR1 is SGHNT and CDR2 is YYREEE (reference sequence). This CDR3 comprises 17 residues. Trimming took 1 base from V and 1 from J; bases not matched to a gene: 4. The CDR3 nucleotides read TGTGCCAGCAGCTTGATGTCTAGCGGGAGGAACACCGGGGAGCTGTTTTTT. Translated: CASSLMSSGRNTGELFF.